Shown below are 32 T cell receptor beta chains from a single sample sequenced in a study of T cell repertoires in cytomegalovirus infection. These receptors are not linked to any known antigen. Using its own MiXCR run on the reads, TCRdb lists one record per CDR3 protein. In the table there are more than 45,000 distinct CDR3 sequences, 25% to 40% of which are singletons. Source material: PBMCs, sequenced either directly or after in vitro stimulation (not recorded which). The receptors were gathered from a human donor in good health (CMV status not recorded). Some clones in this sample may be carry-over from other donors' samples.

This clonotype was observed a handful of times. This chain links TRBV23-1 with TRBJ2-1; TRBD2 aligns across 16 bases. TRBV23-1 is classed as an ORF, of uncertain function. The CDR3 runs 16 residues. V lost 6 bases, J lost 14 bases, and 13 bases stayed unmatched. In DNA form, the CDR3 reads TGCGCCAGCAGCTACTCCTCGGGACTAGCGGGAGGGCCGGAGTTCTTC. This codes for CASSYSSGLAGGPEFF.

This clonotype was counted a few times. J is TRBJ2-2 and V is TRBV7-8, with D unclear. This CDR3 is built from 13 residues. Germline CDR1 and CDR2: SGHVS and FQNEAQ. The V end lost 2 bases, the J end lost 8 bases, and 9 bases lay between the germline ends. The CDR3 coding sequence is TGTGCCAGCAGCTTATCGTCCCGTGGGGAGCTGTTTTTT. Translating it yields CASSLSSRGELFF.

The chain couples TRBV5-5 to TRBJ2-3; 8 nucleotides line up with TRBD2. CDR1 SGHKS and CDR2 YYEKEE come from the germline V gene (reference sequence). Unmatched junction bases numbered 4, after V lost 2 bases and J lost 2 bases. The CDR3 has 15 residues. In DNA, the CDR3 is TGTGCCAGCAGCTTTAGCGGGGTTAACACAGATACGCAGTATTTT. It is translated as CASSFSGVNTDTQYF.

V gene TRBV6-5 combines with J gene TRBJ2-3, with TRBD1 identical over 7 bases. V lost 6 bases, J lost 6 bases, and 12 bases stayed unmatched. The CDR3 extends over 15 amino acids. Germline V gene data show CDR1 as MNHEY and CDR2 as SVGAGI. CDR3 in DNA: TGTGCCAGCAGCCCCCCCACAGGGGACGTGGATACGCAGTATTTT. Residues: CASSPPTGDVDTQYF.

This clonotype was recorded many times. This chain uses TRBV4-1 with TRBJ2-3; possibly TRBD1 for D (6 bases). The CDR3 is 14 amino acids. V was trimmed by 0 bases and J by 3 bases, leaving 7 bases between them. Per germline, CDR1 MGHRA and CDR2 YSYEKL. CDR3 nucleotides: TGCGCCAGCAGCCAAGAGCAGGGGACAGATACGCAGTATTTT. Its protein is CASSQEQGTDTQYF.

This clonotype has more than one count but fewer than ten. V usage is TRBV12-3 or TRBV12-4 and J usage is TRBJ1-1, with 9 nucleotides matching TRBD1. J gave up 1 base and V 5 bases, and 8 bases lay outside the gene matches. This CDR3 is 16 amino acids long. The CDR3 nucleotides read TGTGCCAGCAGTCTAAGGACAGGGGCCCGGAACACTGAAGCTTTCTTT. Encoded protein: CASSLRTGARNTEAFF.

The CDR3 reads CASSLAWEEDGYTF. The DNA of the CDR3 is TGTGCCAGCAGCTTGGCCTGGGAGGAGGATGGCTACACCTTC. The chain couples TRBV5-6 to TRBJ1-2; D is ambiguous. Trimming left V 0 bases short and J 6 bases short, with 12 bases between. Germline assignment: CDR1 SGHDT and CDR2 YYEEEE. The CDR3 is 14 amino acids.

J is TRBJ2-4 and V is TRBV19; 7 bases map to TRBD1. The junction had 15 bases not matched to a gene; V was cut back by 4 bases and J by 6 bases. Germline assignment: CDR1 LNHDA and CDR2 SQIVND (reference sequence). The CDR3 sequence is 17 residues long. The CDR3 nucleotides read TGTGCCAGTAGTAAACCGACAAGAGGGGGCCTTTCAAACATTCAGTACTTC. Its translation is CASSKPTRGGLSNIQYF.

This clonotype was seen a single time. One end of the junction varies from germline; a read error may be responsible. The chain links TRBV6-2 or TRBV6-3 to TRBJ1-1, with D uncertain. Germline CDR1 MNHEY, CDR2 SVGEGT. The CDR3 contains 13 residues. CDR3 nucleotides: TGTGCCAGCAGTTACGGAGTGAACTCTGAAGCTTTCTTT. This encodes CASSYGVNSEAFF.

There are many counts of this clonotype. The chain joins TRBV7-8 to TRBJ2-2, with a possible D match to TRBD1 (5 bases). Germline CDR1 is SGHVS and CDR2 is FQNEAQ. The length of the CDR3 is 18 residues. Trimming removed 4 bases at V and 0 bases at J, with 18 bases between. Here the CDR3 DNA reads TGTGCCAGCAGCTCTCTTGTAAGGGGCTCTCCGAACACCGGGGAGCTGTTTTTT. It codes for CASSSLVRGSPNTGELFF. The full variable domain, its missing parts supplied by reference TRBV7-8 and TRBJ2-2, is GAGVSQSPRYKVAKRGQDVALRCDPISGHVSLFWYQQALGQGPEFLTYFQNEAQLDKSGLPSDRFFAERPEGSVSTLKIQRTQQEDSAVYLCASSSLVRGSPNTGELFFGEGSRLTVL.

The chain couples TRBV19 to TRBJ1-1; no clear D. V was shortened by 3 bases and J by 4 bases, with 9 bases between the two germline ends. CDR1 and CDR2 (germline): LNHDA, SQIVND (reference sequence). This CDR3 comprises 13 residues. CDR3 region: CASSMGMITEAFF. The CDR3 DNA follows: TGTGCCAGTAGTATGGGGATGATCACTGAAGCTTTCTTT.

The rearrangement joins TRBV7-2 to TRBJ1-5; unclear D gene. The CDR3 loop spans 14 amino acids. The V end lost 4 bases, the J end lost 3 bases, and 10 bases lay between the germline ends. CDR1 and CDR2 (germline): SGHTA, FQGNSA. Here the CDR3 reads CASSSARANQPQHF. The CDR3 bases are TGTGCCAGCAGCTCAGCGCGGGCCAATCAGCCCCAGCATTTT.

The rearrangement links TRBV7-6 to TRBJ1-6; D perhaps matches TRBD1 (5 bases). V dropped 1 base and J dropped 10 bases, with 17 bases sitting between them. Germline CDR1 and CDR2: SGHVS and FNYEAQ. This CDR3 has 16 residues. DNA for the CDR3: TGTGCCAGCAGCTTAGGACAGTTGGGTTTTGGGTCACCCCTCCACTTT. This codes for CASSLGQLGFGSPLHF.

This clonotype showed up just once. The J gene is TRBJ2-5, the V gene TRBV5-4, with a possible D match to TRBD2 (5 bases). CDR1 and CDR2 from the germline V gene are SGHNT and YYREEE (reference sequence). There are 14 residues in the CDR3. Trimming shortened V by 0 bases and J by 5 bases, and 11 bases separated the two germline ends. CDR3 sequence: CASSLGQPGETQYF. CDR3 nucleotides: TGTGCCAGCAGCTTGGGGCAGCCGGGGGAGACCCAGTACTTC. The entire variable domain, with the rest obtained from reference TRBV5-4 and TRBJ2-5, is as follows: ETGVTQSPTHLIKTRGQQVTLRCSSQSGHNTVSWYQQALGQGPQFIFQYYREEENGRGNFPPRFSGLQFPNYSSELNVNALELDDSALYLCASSLGQPGETQYFGPGTRLLVL.

The CDR3 nucleotides are TGTGCCAGCAGCACAGGGTTTGACTACGAGCAGTACTTC. It encodes CASSTGFDYEQYF. This sequence joins TRBV7-8 and TRBJ2-7; a weak D match, TRBD1 (6 bases). Germline V gene lookup returns CDR1 SGHVS and CDR2 FQNEAQ. The CDR3 totals 13 residues. The ends were cut back, 5 bases at V and 3 bases at J, with 11 bases in the middle.

The chain employs TRBV19 and TRBJ2-7; no clear D gene. There are 15 residues in the CDR3. V was shortened by 0 bases and J by 2 bases, with 11 bases between the two germline ends. The germline CDR1 and CDR2 sequences are LNHDA and SQIVND (reference sequence). The CDR3 DNA is TGTGCCAGTAGTATAGAAGGGTCCACACCCTACGAGCAGTACTTC. It encodes CASSIEGSTPYEQYF.

This chain connects TRBV6-5 to TRBJ2-6, with TRBD2 matching over 9 bases. Losses at the gene ends were 4 bases for V and 4 bases for J; bases not matched to a gene: 11. The CDR3 is 18 amino acids. The V gene's germline CDR1 is MNHEY and CDR2 SVGAGI. The CDR3 reads CASSLIAGDVAGANVLTF. The DNA of the CDR3 is TGTGCCAGCAGTTTGATAGCGGGAGATGTTGCAGGGGCCAACGTCCTGACTTTC.

This rearrangement joins TRBV12-3 or TRBV12-4 to TRBJ2-3, with D unclear. This CDR3 region has 13 residues. Trimming pared 7 bases from V and 4 bases from J, leaving 12 bases between. CDR3 coding DNA: TGTGCCAGCACCTCTATAGGGCCAGATACGCAGTATTTT. Amino acid sequence: CASTSIGPDTQYF.

This clonotype has a handful of counts. The rearrangement joins TRBV7-9 to TRBJ2-6; D possibly corresponds to TRBD1 (5 bases). The germline gives CDR1 SEHNR, CDR2 FQNEAQ (reference sequence). V gave up 5 bases and J gave up 0 bases, with 8 bases separating them. The CDR3 loop spans 15 amino acids. The CDR3 loop reads CASSPQVSGANVLTF. CDR3 nucleotides: TGTGCCAGCAGCCCACAGGTCTCTGGGGCCAACGTCCTGACTTTC.

This clonotype was detected a few times. The rearrangement joins TRBV6-6 to TRBJ2-7; TRBD1 is a possible D gene (5 bases). In germline, CDR1 is MNHNY, CDR2 SVGAGI (reference sequence). Trimming stripped 7 bases from V and 2 bases from J, with 15 bases between. The CDR3 is 14 amino acids. CDR3 in DNA: TGTGCCAGCAAAATCGACAGCCTAACCTACGAGCAGTACTTC. Protein sequence: CASKIDSLTYEQYF.

The chain carries TRBV9 and TRBJ2-5; possibly TRBD1 for D (6 bases). The CDR3 runs 14 residues. Germline assignment: CDR1 SGDLS and CDR2 YYNGEE. V was shortened by 0 bases and J by 6 bases, with 12 bases between the two germline ends. CDR3 in amino acids: CASSVELGAKTQYF. The CDR3 DNA sequence: TGTGCCAGCAGCGTAGAGTTGGGGGCAAAGACCCAGTACTTC.

The chain combines TRBV3-1 with TRBJ2-5; D ambiguous. V shed 5 bases and J shed 5 bases, with 9 bases lying between them. Looked up from germline, CDR1 is LGHDT and CDR2 is YNNKEL (reference sequence). The CDR3 extends over 12 amino acids. The CDR3 DNA sequence: TGTGCCAGCAGCTGGGGTTGGGAGACCCAGTACTTC. This encodes CASSWGWETQYF.

The chain links TRBV10-3 to TRBJ1-1; TRBD1 aligns across 7 bases. The CDR3 contains 13 residues. Germline assignment: CDR1 ENHRY and CDR2 SYGVKD. Trimming cost V 10 bases and J 6 bases; bases outside gene matches: 11. DNA for the CDR3: TGTGCCACCTCGGCGGACAGGTTGGCTGAAGCTTTCTTT. Its protein is CATSADRLAEAFF.

This clonotype was observed a few times. The V call is TRBV27, the J call TRBJ1-2, with D uncertain. This CDR3 spans 13 amino acids. CDR1 and CDR2 from the germline V gene are MNHEY and SMNVEV (reference sequence). Trimming shortened V by 3 bases and J by 1 base, and 6 bases separated the two germline ends. The CDR3 loop is CASSFGSNYGYTF. The DNA of the CDR3 is TGTGCCAGCAGTTTTGGGAGTAACTATGGCTACACCTTC.

The genes are TRBV2 and TRBJ2-3; D not certain. Germline V CDR1 and CDR2: SNHLY, FYNNEI. The CDR3 totals 12 residues. V was trimmed by 6 bases and J by 2 bases, leaving 6 bases between them. In DNA, the CDR3 is TGTGCCAGCAGGGTGGACACAGATACGCAGTATTTT. Translating it yields CASRVDTDTQYF.

This chain connects TRBV20-1 to TRBJ2-1; 7 bases agree with TRBD2. The CDR3 runs to 16 residues. CDR1 and CDR2 from the germline V gene are DFQATT and SNEGSKA (reference sequence). The J segment lost 3 bases and the V segment lost 3 bases, leaving 11 bases of the junction unmatched. CDR3 coding DNA: TGCAGTGCTAGCCCTTCTAGCGGTACCCACTACAATGAGCAGTTCTTC. It codes for CSASPSSGTHYNEQFF.

This clonotype has only a few counts. The V gene is TRBV11-2, the J gene TRBJ2-7, with D perhaps TRBD1 (6 bases). CDR1 and CDR2 (germline): SGHAT, FQNNGV. There are 15 residues in the CDR3. The V gene lost 5 bases and the J gene lost 6 bases, with 20 bases spanning the gap. The CDR3, as DNA: TGTGCCAGCAGCAACGCCGGGACACTTTATGCCGAGCAGTACTTC. This sequence encodes CASSNAGTLYAEQYF. Filled out from reference TRBV11-2 and TRBJ2-7, the complete variable domain reads EAGVAQSPRYKIIEKRQSVAFWCNPISGHATLYWYQQILGQGPKLLIQFQNNGVVDDSQLPKDRFSAERLKGVDSTLKIQPAKLEDSAVYLCASSNAGTLYAEQYFGPGTRLTVT.

CDR3: CASSLRRETQYF. The CDR3 DNA reads as TGTGCCAGCAGCTTACGGCGAGAGACCCAGTACTTC. The chain joins TRBV7-6 to TRBJ2-5; D unresolved. Germline V lookup: CDR1 SGHVS, CDR2 FNYEAQ. The V gene lost 2 bases and the J gene lost 4 bases, with 5 bases spanning the gap. The CDR3 is made up of 12 amino acids.

J is TRBJ1-5 and V is TRBV27; D gene unclear. Trimming removed 2 bases from V and 7 bases from J, with 15 bases in between. Germline V gives CDR1 MNHEY, CDR2 SMNVEV (reference sequence). This CDR3 region has 15 residues. The CDR3: CASSLGRGIPQPQHF. For the CDR3, the DNA is TGTGCCAGCAGTTTAGGGAGAGGGATACCCCAGCCCCAGCATTTT.

This clonotype was observed a handful of times. For the CDR3, the DNA is TGCGCCAGCAGCCTCCCTCGACAGGGTTATACTGAAGCTTTCTTT. Translating gives CASSLPRQGYTEAFF. The V and J genes are TRBV4-1 and TRBJ1-1; 7 bases fit TRBD1. The CDR3 spans 15 residues. Germline CDR1 and CDR2: MGHRA and YSYEKL. The V segment lost 4 bases and the J segment 5 bases; nucleotides outside the gene matches: 10.

This clonotype was counted between two and nine times. V gene TRBV10-3 combines with J gene TRBJ1-2, with 9 positions matching TRBD1. Germline trimming cut 4 bases from V and 2 bases from J; bases unmatched to any gene: 5. The CDR3 sequence is 15 residues long. Germline CDR1 ENHRY, CDR2 SYGVKD. CDR3 region: CAISGADRGNYGYTF. DNA for the CDR3: TGTGCCATCAGTGGGGCGGACAGGGGCAACTATGGCTACACCTTC.

The gene calls are TRBV14 and TRBJ1-1; D remains ambiguous. The CDR3 extends over 17 amino acids. Germline V gene data show CDR1 as SGHDN and CDR2 as FVKESK. V lost 0 bases and J 4 bases, leaving 18 bases between the germline ends. CDR3 residues: CASSQDYRYRRITEAFF. In DNA form, the CDR3 reads TGTGCCAGCAGCCAAGATTATAGATATCGGAGAATCACTGAAGCTTTCTTT.